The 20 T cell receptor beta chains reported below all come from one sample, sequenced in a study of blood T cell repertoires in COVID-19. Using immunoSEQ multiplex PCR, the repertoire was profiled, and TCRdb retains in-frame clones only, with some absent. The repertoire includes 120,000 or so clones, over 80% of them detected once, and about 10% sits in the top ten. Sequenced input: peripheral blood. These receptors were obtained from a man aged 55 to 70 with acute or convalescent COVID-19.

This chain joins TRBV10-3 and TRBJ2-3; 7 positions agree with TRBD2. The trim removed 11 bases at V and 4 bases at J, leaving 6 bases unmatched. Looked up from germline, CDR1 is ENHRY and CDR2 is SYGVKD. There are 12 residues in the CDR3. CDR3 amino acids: CAVGREPDTQYF. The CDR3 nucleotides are TGTGCCGTCGGGCGGGAGCCAGATACGCAGTATTTT.

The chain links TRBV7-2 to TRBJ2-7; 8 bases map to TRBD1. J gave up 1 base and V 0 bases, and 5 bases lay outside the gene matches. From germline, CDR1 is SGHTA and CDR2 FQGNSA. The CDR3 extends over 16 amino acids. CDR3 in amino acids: CASSLAPRGHSYEQYF. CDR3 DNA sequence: TGTGCCAGCAGCTTAGCGCCCAGGGGGCATTCCTACGAGCAGTACTTC. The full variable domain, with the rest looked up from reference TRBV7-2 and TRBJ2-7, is GAGVSQSPSNKVTEKGKDVELRCDPISGHTALYWYRQSLGQGLEFLIYFQGNSAPDKSGLPSDRFSAERTGGSVSTLTIQRTQQEDSAVYLCASSLAPRGHSYEQYFGPGTRLTVT.

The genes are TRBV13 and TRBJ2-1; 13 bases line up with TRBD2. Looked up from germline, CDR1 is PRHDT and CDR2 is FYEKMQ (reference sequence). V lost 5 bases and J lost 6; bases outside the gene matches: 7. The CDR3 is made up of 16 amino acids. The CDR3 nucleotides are TGTGCCAGCAGCCCGGGGACTAGCGGGGCCTCCAATGAGCAGTTCTTC. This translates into CASSPGTSGASNEQFF.

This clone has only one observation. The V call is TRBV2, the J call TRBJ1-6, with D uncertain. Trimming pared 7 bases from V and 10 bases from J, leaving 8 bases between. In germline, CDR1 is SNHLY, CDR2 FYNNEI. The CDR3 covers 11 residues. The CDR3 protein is CASTSGSPLHF. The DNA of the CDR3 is TGTGCCAGCACGTCGGGATCACCCCTCCACTTT.

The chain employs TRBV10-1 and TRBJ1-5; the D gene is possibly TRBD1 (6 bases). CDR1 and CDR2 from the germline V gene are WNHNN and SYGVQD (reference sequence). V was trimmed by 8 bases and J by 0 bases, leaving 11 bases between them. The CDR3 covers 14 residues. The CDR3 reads CASSGQYSNQPQHF. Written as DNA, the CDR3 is TGCGCCAGCTCCGGACAGTATAGCAATCAGCCCCAGCATTTT.

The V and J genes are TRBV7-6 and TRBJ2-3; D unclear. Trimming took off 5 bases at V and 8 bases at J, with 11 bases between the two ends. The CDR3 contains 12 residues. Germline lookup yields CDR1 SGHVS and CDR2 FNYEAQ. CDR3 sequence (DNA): TGTGCCAGCAGCGCATTCGGTGGTACGCAGTATTTT. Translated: CASSAFGGTQYF.

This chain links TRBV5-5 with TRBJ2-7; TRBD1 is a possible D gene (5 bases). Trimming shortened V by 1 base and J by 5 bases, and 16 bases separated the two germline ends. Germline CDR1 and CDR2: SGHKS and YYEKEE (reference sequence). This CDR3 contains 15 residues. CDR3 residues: CASSLPGDRIDEQYF. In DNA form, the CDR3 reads TGTGCCAGCAGCTTGCCCGGAGACAGAATAGACGAGCAGTACTTC.

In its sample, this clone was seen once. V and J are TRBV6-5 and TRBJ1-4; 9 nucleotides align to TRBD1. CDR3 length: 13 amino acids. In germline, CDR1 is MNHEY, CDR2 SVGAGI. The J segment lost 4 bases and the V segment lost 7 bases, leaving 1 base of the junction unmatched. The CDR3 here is CASKTGGNEKLFF. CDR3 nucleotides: TGTGCCAGCAAGACAGGGGGTAATGAAAAACTGTTTTTT.

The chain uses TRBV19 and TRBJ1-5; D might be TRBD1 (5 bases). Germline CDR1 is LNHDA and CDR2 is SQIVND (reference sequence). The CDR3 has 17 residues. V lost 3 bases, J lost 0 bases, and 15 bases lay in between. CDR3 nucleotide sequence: TGTGCCAGTAGTATCACTGGACACCGAAGTAGCAATCAGCCCCAGCATTTT. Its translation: CASSITGHRSSNQPQHF.

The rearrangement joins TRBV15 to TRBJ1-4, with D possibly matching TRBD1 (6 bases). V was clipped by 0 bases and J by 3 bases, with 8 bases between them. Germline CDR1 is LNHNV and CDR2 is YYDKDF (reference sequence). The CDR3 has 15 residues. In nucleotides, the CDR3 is TGTGCCACCAGCAGAGAGCAGGGGTCTAATGAAAAACTGTTTTTT. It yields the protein CATSREQGSNEKLFF.

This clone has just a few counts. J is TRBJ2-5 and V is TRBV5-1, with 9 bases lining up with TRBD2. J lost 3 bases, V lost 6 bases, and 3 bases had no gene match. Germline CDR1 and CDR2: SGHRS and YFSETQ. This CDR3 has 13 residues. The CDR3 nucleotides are TGCGCCAGCACCCTAGCGGGAAAAGAGACCCAGTACTTC. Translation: CASTLAGKETQYF.

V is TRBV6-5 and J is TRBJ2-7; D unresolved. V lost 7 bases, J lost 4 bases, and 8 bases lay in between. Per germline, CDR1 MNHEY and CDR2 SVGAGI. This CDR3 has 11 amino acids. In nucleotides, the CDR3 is TGTGCCAGCACCGACTTTTACGAGCAGTACTTC. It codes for CASTDFYEQYF.

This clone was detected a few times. In nucleotides, the CDR3 is TGTGCCAGCTCACCCTTGACTAGCGGGCTAAATGAGCAGTTCTTC. It encodes CASSPLTSGLNEQFF. V and J are TRBV18 and TRBJ2-1; 10 bases match TRBD2. CDR3 length: 15 amino acids. Unmatched junction bases numbered 6, after V lost 3 bases and J lost 7 bases. Germline values: CDR1 KGHSH, CDR2 LQKENI.

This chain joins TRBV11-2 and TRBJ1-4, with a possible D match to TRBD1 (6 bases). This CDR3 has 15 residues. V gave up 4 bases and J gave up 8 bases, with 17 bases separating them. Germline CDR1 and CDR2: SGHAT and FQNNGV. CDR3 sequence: CASSSLQGRGEKLFF. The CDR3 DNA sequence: TGTGCCAGCAGCTCACTCCAGGGGCGGGGGGAAAAACTGTTTTTT.

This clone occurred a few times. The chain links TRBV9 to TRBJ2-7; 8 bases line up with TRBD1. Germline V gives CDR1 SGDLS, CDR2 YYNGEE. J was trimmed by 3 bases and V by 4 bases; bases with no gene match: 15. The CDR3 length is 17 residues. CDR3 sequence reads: CASSPQAGQGAIYEQYF. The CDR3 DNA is TGTGCCAGCAGCCCCCAGGCGGGGCAGGGGGCGATCTACGAGCAGTACTTC.

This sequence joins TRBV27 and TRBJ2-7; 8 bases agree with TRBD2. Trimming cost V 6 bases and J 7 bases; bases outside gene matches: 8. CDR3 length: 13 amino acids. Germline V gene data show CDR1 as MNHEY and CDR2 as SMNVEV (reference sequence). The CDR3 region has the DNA TGTGCCAGCAGCCCTCGACGCGGGGGGGAGCAGTACTTC. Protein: CASSPRRGGEQYF.

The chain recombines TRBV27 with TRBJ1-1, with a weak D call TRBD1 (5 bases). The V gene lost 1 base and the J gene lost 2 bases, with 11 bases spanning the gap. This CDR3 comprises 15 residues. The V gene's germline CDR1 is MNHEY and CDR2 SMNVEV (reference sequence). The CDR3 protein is CASSLWPGANTEAFF. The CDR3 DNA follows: TGTGCCAGCAGTTTATGGCCTGGGGCAAACACTGAAGCTTTCTTT.

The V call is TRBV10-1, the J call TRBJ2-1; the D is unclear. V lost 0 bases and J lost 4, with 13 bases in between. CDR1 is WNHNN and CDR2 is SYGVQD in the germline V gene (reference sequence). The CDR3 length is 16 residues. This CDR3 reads CASSESIDSRYNEQFF. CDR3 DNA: TGCGCCAGCAGTGAGTCGATAGATTCGAGATACAATGAGCAGTTCTTC.

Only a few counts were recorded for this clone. The CDR3 protein is CASRAGLAAPYNEQFF. CDR3 DNA sequence: TGCGCCAGCAGGGCGGGACTAGCGGCCCCCTACAATGAGCAGTTCTTC. The chain combines TRBV5-1 with TRBJ2-1, with 11 nucleotides matching TRBD2. V was clipped by 5 bases and J by 2 bases; unmatched bases: 6. In germline, CDR1 is SGHRS, CDR2 YFSETQ. CDR3 length: 16 amino acids.

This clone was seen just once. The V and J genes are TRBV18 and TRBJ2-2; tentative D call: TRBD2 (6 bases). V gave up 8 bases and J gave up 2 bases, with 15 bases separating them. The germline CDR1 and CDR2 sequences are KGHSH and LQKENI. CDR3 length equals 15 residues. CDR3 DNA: TGTGCCAGCCTCCGGGACTGGCAAAACACCGGGGAGCTGTTTTTT. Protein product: CASLRDWQNTGELFF.